This T cell receptor beta chain was captured by sequencing in a study of blood T cells in healthy people across ages. V was shortened by 1 base and J by 0 bases, with 13 bases between the two germline ends. This CDR3 is built from 17 residues. The V gene's germline CDR1 is KGHSH and CDR2 LQKENI. Through a sample-barcoded 5' primer and a J-beta primer mix, a second PCR was run for about 6 to 11 cycles. TCRdb recomputed calls from the 5' RACE reads with MiXCR, one row per CDR3 protein. The sample gives around 500,000 distinct CDR3 sequences, roughly a quarter of which show up once; approximately 4% is in the top ten. These records were also assigned to another study, of T cells of mothers and their children.

This sequence originates from a boy aged 2 to 10 in good health. The sample comprised blood. The chain has TRBV18 and TRBJ1-3, with D uncertain. The CDR3 protein is CASSPRIGEFSGNTIYF. The CDR3, as DNA: TGTGCCAGCTCACCACGTATCGGCGAATTCTCTGGAAACACCATATATTTT.